One sample yielded the 31 T cell receptor beta chains listed below, sequenced in a study of Ad26.COV2.S vaccination and SARS-CoV-2 variants. This table comes from immunoSEQ multiplex PCR, and its TCRdb copy is limited to in-frame clones, with some not included. The sample yields around 270,000 clones, 87% seen once. Treatment meaning: roughly 18 received Ad26.COV2.S at low or high dose, single or two shots; five or six received placebo; per-sample allocation not given. Specimen acquisition occurred on day 63 following the initial vaccine or placebo injection. The starting material was peripheral blood, obtained in a trial of Ad26.COV2.S vaccine versus placebo. The origin of the receptors is a person between 18 and 65 years old who received the Ad26.COV2.S COVID-19 vaccine or a placebo.

The chain is built from TRBV3-1 (or the pseudogene TRBV3-2) and TRBJ2-1; either TRBD1 or TRBD2 may fit D (6 bases each). The CDR3 length is 15 residues. The germline CDR1 and CDR2 sequences are LGHDT and YNNKEL (reference sequence). V was shortened by 4 bases and J by 4 bases, with 14 bases between the two germline ends. This chain's CDR3 is CASSRRGAQYNEQFF. In nucleotides, the CDR3 is TGTGCCAGCAGCCGGAGGGGGGCCCAGTACAATGAGCAGTTCTTC.

V gene TRBV18 combines with J gene TRBJ2-1; 14 positions agree with TRBD2. V trimming: 4 bases; J trimming: 9 bases; junction bases outside the gene matches: 8. Germline V gene data show CDR1 as KGHSH and CDR2 as LQKENI. This CDR3 contains 16 residues. The DNA for the CDR3 is TGTGCCAGCTCACGTCAGACTAGCGGGGGGGATGGTGAGCAGTTCTTC. Protein sequence: CASSRQTSGGDGEQFF.

This clone was seen a single time. The chain is built from TRBV7-2 and TRBJ2-1, with 7 nucleotides matching TRBD1. Germline V CDR1 and CDR2: SGHTA, FQGNSA. The CDR3 loop spans 15 amino acids. Germline trimming cut 4 bases from V and 8 bases from J; bases unmatched to any gene: 11. The CDR3 reads CASSSPTGAIHEQFF. The CDR3 bases are TGTGCCAGCAGCTCCCCAACAGGGGCTATACATGAGCAGTTCTTC.

At least ten counts were recorded for this clone. The V gene is TRBV12-5, the J gene TRBJ1-1; no clear D gene. This CDR3 region has 17 residues. Trimming cost V 5 bases and J 2 bases, with 21 bases left between them. Germline V lookup: CDR1 LGHNT, CDR2 FRNRAP. CDR3 sequence: CASGPAGGARFNTEAFF. The DNA of the CDR3 is TGTGCTAGTGGTCCCGCCGGAGGCGCTCGGTTTAACACTGAAGCTTTCTTT.

This chain uses TRBV7-2 with TRBJ2-7; no definite D call. Per the germline V gene, CDR1 is SGHTA and CDR2 is FQGNSA. The CDR3 length is 14 residues. Trimming took 0 bases from V and 0 from J, leaving 6 bases between them. Written as DNA, the CDR3 is TGTGCCAGCAGCTTAGCGGGCGGCTCCTACGAGCAGTACTTC. It is translated as CASSLAGGSYEQYF. Variable domain in full (rest from reference TRBV7-2 and TRBJ2-7): GAGVSQSPSNKVTEKGKDVELRCDPISGHTALYWYRQSLGQGLEFLIYFQGNSAPDKSGLPSDRFSAERTGGSVSTLTIQRTQQEDSAVYLCASSLAGGSYEQYFGPGTRLTVT.

This clone was observed a handful of times. The J gene is TRBJ2-7, the V gene TRBV10-1; 9 bases map to TRBD2. With V trimmed by 4 bases and J by 7 bases, 2 bases remained unmatched. The CDR3 covers 12 residues. CDR1 WNHNN and CDR2 SYGVQD come from the germline V gene (reference sequence). For the CDR3, the DNA is TGCGCCAGCAGTGCTCTAGCGGGGGAGCAGTACGTC. The encoded protein is CASSALAGEQYV.

The chain combines TRBV4-1 with TRBJ2-2; 9 bases are shared with TRBD2. V shed 1 base and J 7 bases; nucleotides not matched to a gene: 13. The CDR3 contains 18 residues. Germline V gene lookup returns CDR1 MGHRA and CDR2 YSYEKL. CDR3 residues: CASSQVAIAGGPIGELFF. The DNA for the CDR3 is TGCGCCAGCAGCCAAGTGGCCATCGCGGGGGGGCCCATCGGGGAGCTGTTTTTT.

V is TRBV18 and J is TRBJ2-5; D uncertain. Germline V gene data show CDR1 as KGHSH and CDR2 as LQKENI. V lost 0 bases and J 5 bases, leaving 4 bases between the germline ends. The CDR3 covers 12 residues. The CDR3, as DNA: TGTGCCAGCTCACCACCCTTTGAGACCCAGTACTTC. Translation: CASSPPFETQYF.

The J gene is TRBJ1-1, the V gene TRBV29-1; no firm D call. Trimming cost V 1 base and J 1 base, with 7 bases left between them. From germline, CDR1 is SQVTM and CDR2 ANQGSEA. This CDR3 has 13 amino acids. CDR3 sequence (DNA): TGCAGCGTTGAAGGACTCCCGAACACTGAAGCTTTCTTT. Its protein is CSVEGLPNTEAFF.

This chain joins TRBV3-1 (or the pseudogene TRBV3-2) and TRBJ1-5; a weak D match, TRBD1 (5 bases). V was cut by 1 base and J by 0 bases, with 7 bases left in between. The CDR3 sequence is 15 residues long. Germline CDR1 LGHDT, CDR2 YNNKEL (reference sequence). The CDR3 DNA follows: TGTGCCAGCAGCCAAGGACAGCTTAGCAATCAGCCCCAGCATTTT. Translating it yields CASSQGQLSNQPQHF.

The chain joins TRBV7-8 to TRBJ1-1; a weak D match, TRBD1 (5 bases). Between the trimmed V and J ends, which lost 1 base and 1 base, there was a span of 7 bases. The CDR3 sequence is 14 residues long. Germline CDR1 is SGHVS and CDR2 is FQNEAQ. The CDR3 is CASSLGQQNTEAFF. The CDR3 region has the DNA TGTGCCAGCAGCTTAGGACAGCAGAACACTGAAGCTTTCTTT.

The chain links TRBV2 to TRBJ2-1; 16 bases line up with TRBD2. Germline-derived CDR1 and CDR2 are SNHLY and FYNNEI. This CDR3 comprises 17 residues. J gave up 3 bases and V 8 bases, and 7 bases lay outside the gene matches. This chain's CDR3 is CASLGTSGRASYNEQFF. CDR3 sequence (DNA): TGTGCCAGCCTCGGGACTAGCGGGAGGGCCAGCTACAATGAGCAGTTCTTC.

The chain recombines TRBV7-2 with TRBJ2-3; D is uncertain. The CDR3 totals 14 residues. V was shortened by 1 base and J by 0 bases, with 5 bases between the two germline ends. The germline gives CDR1 SGHTA, CDR2 FQGNSA. CDR3 nucleotides: TGTGCCAGCAGCTTAGGAGACAGCACAGATACGCAGTATTTT. Translating gives CASSLGDSTDTQYF.

The chain joins TRBV5-1 to TRBJ2-1; TRBD2 agrees at 7 bases. From germline, CDR1 is SGHRS and CDR2 YFSETQ. V was pared by 1 base and J by 2 bases, with 3 bases of the junction left unmatched. The CDR3 spans 15 residues. CDR3 protein: CASSLSGGTYNEQFF. DNA of the CDR3: TGCGCCAGCAGCTTGTCCGGGGGGACCTACAATGAGCAGTTCTTC.

V gene TRBV29-1 combines with J gene TRBJ2-7; D is undetermined. V was pared by 1 base and J by 5 bases, with 9 bases between. The CDR3 has 12 amino acids. The germline V gene has CDR1 SQVTM and CDR2 ANQGSEA. The CDR3 sequence is CSVEVRTDEQYF. CDR3 nucleotides: TGCAGCGTTGAAGTTAGAACAGACGAGCAGTACTTC.

V usage is TRBV9 and J usage is TRBJ1-4; D unclear. Trimming stripped 6 bases from V and 0 bases from J, with 12 bases between. Germline V gene lookup returns CDR1 SGDLS and CDR2 YYNGEE. The CDR3 sequence is 15 residues long. Here the CDR3 reads CASTRGSATNEKLFF. The DNA for the CDR3 is TGTGCCAGCACCCGAGGGAGCGCAACTAATGAAAAACTGTTTTTT.

The chain uses TRBV14 and TRBJ2-6, with D possibly matching TRBD2 (6 bases). The CDR3 extends over 17 amino acids. CDR1 and CDR2 from the germline V gene are SGHDN and FVKESK. V lost 4 bases, J lost 0 bases, and 13 bases lay in between. CDR3 residues: CASSPYGGSSGANVLTF. The CDR3, as DNA: TGTGCCAGCAGCCCTTATGGGGGGTCCTCTGGGGCCAACGTCCTGACTTTC.

The gene calls are TRBV20-1 and TRBJ2-3; a possible D gene is TRBD2 (5 bases). The CDR3 runs 13 residues. Germline V lookup: CDR1 DFQATT, CDR2 SNEGSKA (reference sequence). V dropped 3 bases and J dropped 3 bases, with 10 bases sitting between them. CDR3 DNA sequence: TGCAGTGCTAGTGCGACGGGGACAGATACGCAGTATTTT. This translates into CSASATGTDTQYF.

V gene TRBV7-2 combines with J gene TRBJ2-1; the D is unclear. This CDR3 is built from 16 residues. Germline CDR1 SGHTA, CDR2 FQGNSA. V dropped 5 bases and J dropped 8 bases, with 22 bases sitting between them. CDR3 amino acids: CASSLRTGYTGDEQFF. CDR3 in DNA: TGTGCCAGCAGCCTCAGGACGGGTTACACTGGAGATGAGCAGTTCTTC.

This sequence joins TRBV3-1 (or the pseudogene TRBV3-2) and TRBJ1-1; D is ambiguous. V lost 2 bases, J lost 0 bases, and 7 bases lay in between. The CDR3 consists of 14 residues. Germline V gene lookup returns CDR1 LGHDT and CDR2 YNNKEL (reference sequence). The CDR3 DNA follows: TGTGCCAGCAGCCAAACAACAGTGAACACTGAAGCTTTCTTT. Translation: CASSQTTVNTEAFF.

The chain employs TRBV7-2 and TRBJ2-3; D is unresolved. Germline-derived CDR1 and CDR2 are SGHTA and FQGNSA. This CDR3 has 12 residues. The V and J ends lost 1 base and 10 bases respectively, with 9 bases between them. CDR3 DNA: TGTGCCAGCAGCTTAGGCGTGATCGCGCAGTATTTT. Its translation: CASSLGVIAQYF.

The chain links TRBV15 to TRBJ2-2, with 7 bases aligning to TRBD2. CDR1 and CDR2 (germline): LNHNV, YYDKDF (reference sequence). The V gene end was trimmed by 0 bases and the J gene end by 2 bases; junction bases not matched to a gene: 9. The CDR3 spans 18 residues. As DNA, the CDR3 is TGTGCCACCAGCAGAGATCTTTGGGGGGGACCCAACACCGGGGAGCTGTTTTTT. Translating gives CATSRDLWGGPNTGELFF. Full variable domain (missing parts from reference TRBV15 and TRBJ2-2): DAMVIQNPRYQVTQFGKPVTLSCSQTLNHNVMYWYQQKSSQAPKLLFHYYDKDFNNEADTPDNFQSRRPNTSFCFLDIRSPGLGDTAMYLCATSRDLWGGPNTGELFFGEGSRLTVL.

The chain joins TRBV9 to TRBJ2-1, with TRBD2 matching over 9 bases. The CDR3 consists of 17 residues. From germline, CDR1 is SGDLS and CDR2 YYNGEE. V was pared by 2 bases and J by 4 bases, with 10 bases of the junction left unmatched. In DNA, the CDR3 is TGTGCCAGCAGCGTTAGGATAGCGGGAGTGGCTTACAATGAGCAGTTCTTC. It is translated as CASSVRIAGVAYNEQFF.

The chain employs TRBV5-6 and TRBJ2-5, with 8 bases identical to TRBD2. The germline gives CDR1 SGHDT, CDR2 YYEEEE. This CDR3 has 17 amino acids. The ends lost 1 base at V and 5 bases at J; junction bases unmatched: 13. CDR3 loop: CASSLYSHGRAGETQYF. As DNA, the CDR3 is TGTGCCAGCAGCTTGTACTCTCACGGGAGGGCCGGGGAGACCCAGTACTTC.

The chain carries TRBV4-3 and TRBJ1-4; D may be TRBD1 (6 bases). Germline-derived CDR1 and CDR2 are LGHNA and YSLEER. V lost 1 base and J 8 bases, leaving 14 bases between the germline ends. The CDR3 has 15 residues. The CDR3: CASSQVSDRREKLFF. In DNA, the CDR3 is TGCGCCAGCAGCCAAGTTAGCGACAGGAGGGAAAAACTGTTTTTT.

The chain joins TRBV29-1 to TRBJ1-2; no definite D call. V was shortened by 6 bases and J by 6 bases, with 20 bases between the two germline ends. This CDR3 comprises 14 residues. CDR1 is SQVTM, CDR2 ANQGSEA, per germline. CDR3 coding DNA: TGCAGCGTACAATCCGATTTCGGGTTCGATGGCTACACCTTC. Its protein product is CSVQSDFGFDGYTF. Together with reference TRBV29-1 and TRBJ1-2, the CDR3 gives the full variable domain: SAVISQKPSRDICQRGTSLTIQCQVDSQVTMMFWYRQQPGQSLTLIATANQGSEATYESGFVIDKFPISRPNLTFSTLTVSNMSPEDSSIYLCSVQSDFGFDGYTFGSGTRLTVV.

A note on this clone: The sample carries other DNA sequences with the same CDR3. The chain combines TRBV30 with TRBJ1-6; possible D gene TRBD1, 6 bases. CDR3 length: 12 amino acids. Between the trimmed V and J ends, which lost 2 bases and 10 bases, there was a span of 9 bases. Germline V CDR1 and CDR2: GTSNPN, SVGIG (reference sequence). CDR3: CAWSSRGSPLHF. CDR3 nucleotide sequence: TGTGCCTGGAGTTCGAGGGGGTCACCCCTCCACTTT.

This chain uses TRBV18 with TRBJ2-7, with TRBD2 matching 10 bases. The J segment lost 4 bases and the V segment lost 3 bases, leaving 6 bases of the junction unmatched. CDR1 is KGHSH and CDR2 is LQKENI in the germline V gene. The CDR3 consists of 15 residues. CDR3 nucleotide sequence: TGTGCCAGCTCACCCTCTAGCGGGAGACCTTACGAGCAGTACGTC. As protein: CASSPSSGRPYEQYV.

The genes are TRBV4-3 and TRBJ2-1; 12 positions agree with TRBD2. The length of the CDR3 is 16 residues. Germline V CDR1 and CDR2: LGHNA, YSLEER. Germline trimming cut 1 base from V and 8 bases from J; bases unmatched to any gene: 6. The CDR3 nucleotides are TGCGCCAGCAGCCAAGTATCTAGCGGGAGGGCCTATGAGCAGTTCTTC. This sequence encodes CASSQVSSGRAYEQFF.

The chain is built from TRBV13 and TRBJ1-3, with a possible D match to TRBD1 (5 bases). Between the trimmed V and J ends, which lost 3 bases and 0 bases, there was a span of 9 bases. CDR1 is PRHDT and CDR2 is FYEKMQ in the germline V gene (reference sequence). CDR3 length equals 15 residues. The CDR3 reads CASSLKGISGNTIYF. The CDR3 DNA reads as TGTGCCAGCAGCTTGAAGGGGATCTCTGGAAACACCATATATTTT.

The chain uses TRBV11-3 and TRBJ2-7; TRBD1 aligns across 7 bases. CDR3 size: 16 residues. Germline values: CDR1 SGHNT, CDR2 YENEEA. J lost 5 bases, V lost 2 bases, and 12 bases had no gene match. In DNA form, the CDR3 reads TGTGCCAGCAGCTTACGGTCGCCAGGGGGAAAAAACGAGCAGTACTTC. Protein product: CASSLRSPGGKNEQYF.